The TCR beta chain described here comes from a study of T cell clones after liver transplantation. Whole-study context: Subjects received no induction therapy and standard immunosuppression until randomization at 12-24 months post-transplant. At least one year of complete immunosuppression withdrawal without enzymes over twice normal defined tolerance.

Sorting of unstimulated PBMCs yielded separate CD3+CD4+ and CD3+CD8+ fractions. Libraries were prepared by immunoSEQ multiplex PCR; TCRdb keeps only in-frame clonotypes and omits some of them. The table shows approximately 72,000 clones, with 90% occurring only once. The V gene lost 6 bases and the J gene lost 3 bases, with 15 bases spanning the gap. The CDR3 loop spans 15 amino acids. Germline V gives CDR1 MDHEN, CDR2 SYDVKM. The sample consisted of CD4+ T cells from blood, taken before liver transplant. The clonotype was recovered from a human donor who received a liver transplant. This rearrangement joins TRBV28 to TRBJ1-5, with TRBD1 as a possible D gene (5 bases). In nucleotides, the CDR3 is TGTGCCAGCAGACCGCCAGGGCCCGTCAATCAGCCCCAGCATTTT. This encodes CASRPPGPVNQPQHF.